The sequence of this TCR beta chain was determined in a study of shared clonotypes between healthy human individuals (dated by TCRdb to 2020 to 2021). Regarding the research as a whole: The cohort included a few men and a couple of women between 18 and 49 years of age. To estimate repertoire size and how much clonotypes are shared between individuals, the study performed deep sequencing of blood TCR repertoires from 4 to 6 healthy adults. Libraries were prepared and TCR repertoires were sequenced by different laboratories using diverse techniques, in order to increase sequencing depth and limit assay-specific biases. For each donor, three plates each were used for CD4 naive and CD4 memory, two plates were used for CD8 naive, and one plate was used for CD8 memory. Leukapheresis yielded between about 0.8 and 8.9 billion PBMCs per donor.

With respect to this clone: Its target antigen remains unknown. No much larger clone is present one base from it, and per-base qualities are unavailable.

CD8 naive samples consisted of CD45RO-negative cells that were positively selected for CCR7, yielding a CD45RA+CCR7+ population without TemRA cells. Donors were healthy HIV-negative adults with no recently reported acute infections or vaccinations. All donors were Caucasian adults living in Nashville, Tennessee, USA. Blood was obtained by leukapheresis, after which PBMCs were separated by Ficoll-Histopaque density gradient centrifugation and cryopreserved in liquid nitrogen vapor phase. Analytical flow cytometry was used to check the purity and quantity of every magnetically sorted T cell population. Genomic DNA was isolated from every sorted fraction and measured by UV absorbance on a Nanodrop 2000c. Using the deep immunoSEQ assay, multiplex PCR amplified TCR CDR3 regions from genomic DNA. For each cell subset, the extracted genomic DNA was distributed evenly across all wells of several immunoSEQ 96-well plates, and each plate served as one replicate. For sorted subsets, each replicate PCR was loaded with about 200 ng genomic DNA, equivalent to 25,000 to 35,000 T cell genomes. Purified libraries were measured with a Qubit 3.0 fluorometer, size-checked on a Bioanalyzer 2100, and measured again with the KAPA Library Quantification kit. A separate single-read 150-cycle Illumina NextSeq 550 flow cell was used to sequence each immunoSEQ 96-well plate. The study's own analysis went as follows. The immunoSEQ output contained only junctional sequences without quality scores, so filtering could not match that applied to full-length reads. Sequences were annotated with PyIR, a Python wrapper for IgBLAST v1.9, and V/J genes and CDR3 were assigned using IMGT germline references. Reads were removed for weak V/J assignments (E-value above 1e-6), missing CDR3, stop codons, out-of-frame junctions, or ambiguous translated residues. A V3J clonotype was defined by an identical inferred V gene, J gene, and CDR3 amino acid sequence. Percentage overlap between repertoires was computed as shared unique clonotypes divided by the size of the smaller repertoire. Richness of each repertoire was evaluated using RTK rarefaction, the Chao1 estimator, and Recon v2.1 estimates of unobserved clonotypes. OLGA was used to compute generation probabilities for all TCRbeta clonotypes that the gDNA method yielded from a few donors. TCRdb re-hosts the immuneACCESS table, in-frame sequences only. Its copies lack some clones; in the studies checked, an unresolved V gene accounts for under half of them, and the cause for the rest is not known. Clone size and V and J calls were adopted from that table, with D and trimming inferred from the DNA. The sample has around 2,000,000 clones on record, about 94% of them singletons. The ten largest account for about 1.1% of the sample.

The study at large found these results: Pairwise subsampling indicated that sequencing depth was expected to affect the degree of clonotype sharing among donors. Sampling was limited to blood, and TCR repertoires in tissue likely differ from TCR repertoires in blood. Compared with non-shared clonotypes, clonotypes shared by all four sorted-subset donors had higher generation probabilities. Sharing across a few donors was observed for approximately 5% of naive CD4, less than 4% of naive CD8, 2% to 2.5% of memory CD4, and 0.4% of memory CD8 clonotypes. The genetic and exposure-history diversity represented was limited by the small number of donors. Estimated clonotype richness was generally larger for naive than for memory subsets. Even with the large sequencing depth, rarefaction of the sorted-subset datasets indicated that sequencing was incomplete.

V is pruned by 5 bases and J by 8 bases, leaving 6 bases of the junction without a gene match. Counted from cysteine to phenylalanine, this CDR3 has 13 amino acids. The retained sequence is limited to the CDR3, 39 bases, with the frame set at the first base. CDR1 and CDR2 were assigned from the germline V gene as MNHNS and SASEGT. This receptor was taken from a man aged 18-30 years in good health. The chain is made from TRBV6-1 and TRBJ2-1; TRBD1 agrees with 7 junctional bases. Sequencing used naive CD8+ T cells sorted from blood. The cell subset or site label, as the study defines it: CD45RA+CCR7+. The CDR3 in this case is CASSLQGIDEQFF. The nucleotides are TGTGCCAGCAGTTTACAGGGGATTGATGAGCAGTTCTTC.